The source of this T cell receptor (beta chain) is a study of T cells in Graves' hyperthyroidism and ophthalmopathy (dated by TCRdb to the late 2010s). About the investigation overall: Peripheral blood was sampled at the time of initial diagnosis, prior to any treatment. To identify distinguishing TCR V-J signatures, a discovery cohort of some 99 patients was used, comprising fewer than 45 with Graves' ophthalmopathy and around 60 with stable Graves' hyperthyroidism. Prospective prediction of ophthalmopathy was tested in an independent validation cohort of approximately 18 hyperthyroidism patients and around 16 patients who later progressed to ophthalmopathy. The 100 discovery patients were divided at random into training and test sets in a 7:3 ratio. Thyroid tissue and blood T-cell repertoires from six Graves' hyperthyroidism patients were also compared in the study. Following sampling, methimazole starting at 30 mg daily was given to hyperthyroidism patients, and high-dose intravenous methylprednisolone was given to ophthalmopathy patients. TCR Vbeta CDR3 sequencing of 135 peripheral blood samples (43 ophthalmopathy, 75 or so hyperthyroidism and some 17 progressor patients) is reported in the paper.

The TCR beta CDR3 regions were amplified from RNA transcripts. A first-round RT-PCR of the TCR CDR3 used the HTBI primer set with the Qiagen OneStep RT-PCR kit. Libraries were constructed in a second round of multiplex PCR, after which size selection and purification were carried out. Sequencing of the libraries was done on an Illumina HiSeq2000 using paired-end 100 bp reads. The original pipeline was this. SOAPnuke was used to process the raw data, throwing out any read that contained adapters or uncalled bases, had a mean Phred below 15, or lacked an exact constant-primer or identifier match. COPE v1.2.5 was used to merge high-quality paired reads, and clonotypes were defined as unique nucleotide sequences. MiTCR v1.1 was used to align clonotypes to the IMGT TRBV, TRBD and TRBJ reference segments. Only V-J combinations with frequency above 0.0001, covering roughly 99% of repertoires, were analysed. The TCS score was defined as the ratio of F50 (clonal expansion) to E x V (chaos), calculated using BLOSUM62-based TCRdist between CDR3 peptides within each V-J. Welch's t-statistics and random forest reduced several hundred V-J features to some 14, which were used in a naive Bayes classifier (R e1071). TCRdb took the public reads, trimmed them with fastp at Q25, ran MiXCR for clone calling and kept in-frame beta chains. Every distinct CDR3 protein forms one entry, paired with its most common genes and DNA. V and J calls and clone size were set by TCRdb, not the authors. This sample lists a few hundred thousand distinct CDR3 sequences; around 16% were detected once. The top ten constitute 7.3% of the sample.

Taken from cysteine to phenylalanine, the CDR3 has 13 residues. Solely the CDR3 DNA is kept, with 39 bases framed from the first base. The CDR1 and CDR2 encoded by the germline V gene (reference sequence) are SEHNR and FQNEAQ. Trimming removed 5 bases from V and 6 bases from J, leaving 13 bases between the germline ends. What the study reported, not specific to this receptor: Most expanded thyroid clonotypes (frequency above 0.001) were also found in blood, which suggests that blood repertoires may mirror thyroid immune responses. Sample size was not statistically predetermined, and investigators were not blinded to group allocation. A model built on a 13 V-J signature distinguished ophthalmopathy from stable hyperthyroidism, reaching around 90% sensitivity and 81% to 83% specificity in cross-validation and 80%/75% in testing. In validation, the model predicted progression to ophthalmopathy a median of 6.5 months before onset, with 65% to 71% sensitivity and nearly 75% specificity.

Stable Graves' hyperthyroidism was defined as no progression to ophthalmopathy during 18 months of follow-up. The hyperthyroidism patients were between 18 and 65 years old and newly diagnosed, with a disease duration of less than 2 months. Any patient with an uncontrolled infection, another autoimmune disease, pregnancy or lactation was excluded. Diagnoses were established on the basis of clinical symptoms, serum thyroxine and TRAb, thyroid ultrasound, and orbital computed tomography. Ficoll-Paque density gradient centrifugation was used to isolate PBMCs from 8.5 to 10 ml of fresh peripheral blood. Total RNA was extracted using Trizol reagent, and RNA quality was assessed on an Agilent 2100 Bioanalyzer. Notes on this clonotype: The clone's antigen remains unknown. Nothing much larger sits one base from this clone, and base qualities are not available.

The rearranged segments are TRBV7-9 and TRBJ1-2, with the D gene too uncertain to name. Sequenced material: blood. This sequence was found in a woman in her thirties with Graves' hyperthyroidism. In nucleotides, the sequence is TGTGCCAGCAGCCCCCCGGGAGGGAATGGCTACACCTTC. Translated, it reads CASSPPGGNGYTF.